The 2 T cell receptor beta chains presented below share a single source sample, sequenced in a study of blood T cells in healthy people across ages. Then a second PCR, running about 6 to 11 cycles, was carried out with a sample-barcoded 5' primer and a J-beta primer mix. One entry per CDR3 protein, called by TCRdb with MiXCR from the 5' RACE reads. The table records about 1.6 million distinct CDR3 sequences, 34% of them present only once. What was sequenced was blood. All receptors come from a woman between 25 and 40 years old in good health.

The sample holds one count of this clonotype. The chain carries TRBV3-1 and TRBJ1-4; no reliable D call. The CDR3 sequence is 15 residues long. Germline CDR1 and CDR2: LGHDT and YNNKEL (reference sequence). V was pared by 1 base and J by 8 bases, with 14 bases between. The CDR3 DNA reads TGTGCCAGCAGCCAAGTGCAGGCCCATGGGGAAAAACTGTTTTTT. It is translated as CASSQVQAHGEKLFF.

Concerning this clonotype itself: Just one base apart from a much larger clone, this may be a read error. The chain uses TRBV7-3 and TRBJ2-3; TRBD2 matches 8 bases. Germline loops: CDR1 SGHTA, CDR2 FQGTGA. The CDR3 is 16 amino acids. V dropped 5 bases and J dropped 2; count of bases not matched to a gene: 9. Written as DNA, the CDR3 is TGTGCCAGCAGCCCCTACGGCGGGGGGACCACAGATACGCAGTATTTT. This sequence encodes CASSPYGGGTTDTQYF.